A selection of T cell receptor beta chains follows, all from one sample in a study of glioma-infiltrating T cells. MiXCR, run by TCRdb on the multiplex PCR reads, gives a single entry per CDR3 protein. The data show about 140,000 distinct CDR3 sequences, about two fifths seen once. The sequenced sample was glioma tissue, nonneoplastic brain tissue, or PBMCs (not recorded which). These receptors all stem from a human donor with low-grade glioma or glioblastoma, undergoing nonglioma brain surgery, or in good health (not recorded which). Each CDR3 is given with its conserved first and last residue. The order of the fields is V gene, clone size, J gene, D gene, CDR3 protein, CDR3 DNA. D genes are given only for firm matches. Rows may omit the clone size; those that give it use once, few, many or a size class.

v_call: TRBV6-1
clone_size: .
j_call: TRBJ2-4
d_call: .
cdr3_aa: CASKTGDGIQYF
cdr3_nt: TGTGCCAGCAAAACGGGGGACGGGATTCAGTACTTC

v_call: TRBV12-3/TRBV12-4
clone_size: few
j_call: TRBJ2-2
d_call: TRBD2
cdr3_aa: CASRTSANTGELFF
cdr3_nt: TGTGCCAGCAGGACTAGCGCGAACACCGGGGAGCTGTTTTTT

v_call: TRBV7-2
clone_size: .
j_call: TRBJ2-5
d_call: .
cdr3_aa: CASSPATEASF
cdr3_nt: TGTGCCAGCAGCCCCGCGACAGAAGCGTCCTTC

v_call: TRBV4-2
clone_size: .
j_call: TRBJ1-3
d_call: .
cdr3_aa: CASSLQGESGNTIYF
cdr3_nt: TGTGCCAGCAGTCTACAGGGAGAATCTGGAAACACCATATATTTT

v_call: TRBV15
clone_size: .
j_call: TRBJ2-2
d_call: .
cdr3_aa: CATSRDNSAREELFF
cdr3_nt: TGTGCCACCAGCAGAGATAATAGCGCCAGGGAGGAGCTGTTTTTT

v_call: TRBV4-3
clone_size: .
j_call: TRBJ2-5
d_call: .
cdr3_aa: CASSQARGIETQYF
cdr3_nt: TGCGCCAGCAGCCAAGCTAGGGGTATAGAGACCCAGTACTTC

v_call: TRBV19
clone_size: few
j_call: TRBJ1-1
d_call: .
cdr3_aa: CASSHPDLEAFF
cdr3_nt: TGTGCCAGTAGTCACCCGGACTTGGAGGCTTTCTTT

v_call: TRBV20-1
clone_size: few
j_call: TRBJ2-1
d_call: TRBD2
cdr3_aa: CSARRGGGAYEQFF
cdr3_nt: TGCAGTGCTAGGAGGGGCGGGGGGGCGTATGAGCAGTTCTTC

v_call: TRBV12-5
clone_size: .
j_call: TRBJ2-7
d_call: .
cdr3_aa: CASGFSEHYEQYF
cdr3_nt: TGTGCTAGTGGTTTTTCAGAGCACTACGAGCAGTACTTC

v_call: TRBV6-6
clone_size: once
j_call: TRBJ1-2
d_call: .
cdr3_aa: CASSRSVGGTGYTF
cdr3_nt: TGTGCCAGCAGCCGATCCGTGGGAGGTACTGGCTACACCTTC

v_call: TRBV28
clone_size: .
j_call: TRBJ1-2
d_call: .
cdr3_aa: CASYHLATGTYTF
cdr3_nt: TGTGCCAGTTATCACCTCGCCACAGGAACCTACACCTTC

v_call: TRBV20-1
clone_size: .
j_call: TRBJ2-3
d_call: TRBD2
cdr3_aa: CSATRTSGGSTDTQYF
cdr3_nt: TGCAGTGCTACCCGGACTAGCGGGGGGAGCACAGATACGCAGTATTTT

v_call: TRBV2
clone_size: few
j_call: TRBJ2-5
d_call: TRBD2
cdr3_aa: CASSRGREETQYF
cdr3_nt: TGTGCCAGCAGTCGGGGGAGGGAAGAGACCCAGTACTTC

v_call: TRBV4-1
clone_size: .
j_call: TRBJ1-5
d_call: .
cdr3_aa: CASSQQGNSNQPQHF
cdr3_nt: TGCGCCAGCAGCCAACAGGGAAATAGCAATCAGCCCCAGCATTTT

v_call: TRBV20-1
clone_size: few
j_call: TRBJ2-2
d_call: .
cdr3_aa: CSANRNTGELFF
cdr3_nt: TGCAGTGCTAACAGGAACACCGGGGAGCTGTTTTTT

v_call: TRBV4-2
clone_size: few
j_call: TRBJ2-7
d_call: TRBD2
cdr3_aa: CASSLARTSGGPEQYF
cdr3_nt: TGTGCCAGCAGCTTAGCGCGGACTAGCGGGGGTCCCGAGCAGTACTTC

v_call: TRBV20-1
clone_size: .
j_call: TRBJ1-1
d_call: TRBD1
cdr3_aa: CSARYRGFTEAFF
cdr3_nt: TGCAGTGCTAGGTACAGGGGTTTCACTGAAGCTTTCTTT

v_call: TRBV7-2
clone_size: .
j_call: TRBJ1-1
d_call: .
cdr3_aa: CASSLGAGREAFF
cdr3_nt: TGTGCCAGCAGCTTAGGCGCAGGGCGCGAAGCTTTCTTT

v_call: TRBV20-1
clone_size: few
j_call: TRBJ2-3
d_call: .
cdr3_aa: CSARRSEGTDTQYF
cdr3_nt: TGCAGTGCTAGACGTAGCGAGGGAACAGATACGCAGTATTTT

v_call: TRBV12-3/TRBV12-4
clone_size: few
j_call: TRBJ1-5
d_call: TRBD1
cdr3_aa: CASSWTGYQPQHF
cdr3_nt: TGTGCCAGCAGTTGGACAGGGTATCAGCCCCAGCATTTT

v_call: TRBV2
clone_size: once
j_call: TRBJ2-3
d_call: .
cdr3_aa: CASSRGMTDTQYF
cdr3_nt: TGTGCCAGCAGCCGGGGGATGACAGATACGCAGTATTTT

v_call: TRBV15
clone_size: many
j_call: TRBJ1-2
d_call: .
cdr3_aa: CATSRERVGTYGYTF
cdr3_nt: TGTGCCACCAGCAGAGAAAGAGTAGGGACCTATGGCTACACCTTC

v_call: TRBV4-1
clone_size: .
j_call: TRBJ1-5
d_call: .
cdr3_aa: CASSAQGNSNQPQHF
cdr3_nt: TGCGCCAGCAGCGCTCAGGGAAATAGCAATCAGCCCCAGCATTTT

v_call: TRBV29-1
clone_size: .
j_call: TRBJ2-3
d_call: .
cdr3_aa: CSVVRPLTDTQYF
cdr3_nt: TGCAGCGTTGTACGACCTCTCACAGATACGCAGTATTTT

v_call: TRBV10-3
clone_size: .
j_call: TRBJ2-5
d_call: .
cdr3_aa: CAISETWGETQYF
cdr3_nt: TGTGCCATCAGTGAGACCTGGGGAGAGACCCAGTACTTC

v_call: TRBV2
clone_size: many
j_call: TRBJ2-3
d_call: TRBD2
cdr3_aa: CASSGLAGRADTQYF
cdr3_nt: TGTGCCAGCAGTGGCCTAGCGGGACGTGCAGATACGCAGTATTTT

v_call: TRBV12-3/TRBV12-4
clone_size: .
j_call: TRBJ2-5
d_call: .
cdr3_aa: CASRGRNQETQYF
cdr3_nt: TGTGCCAGCCGGGGACGGAACCAAGAGACCCAGTACTTC

v_call: TRBV6-2/TRBV6-3
clone_size: few
j_call: TRBJ2-5
d_call: TRBD1
cdr3_aa: CASRWTGQETQYF
cdr3_nt: TGTGCCAGCAGGTGGACAGGTCAAGAGACCCAGTACTTC

v_call: TRBV6-6
clone_size: .
j_call: TRBJ2-7
d_call: .
cdr3_aa: CASSGEYWGYEQYF
cdr3_nt: TGTGCCAGCAGTGGAGAGTACTGGGGCTACGAGCAGTACTTC

v_call: TRBV20-1
clone_size: .
j_call: TRBJ2-1
d_call: .
cdr3_aa: CSATDRSGARGNEQFF
cdr3_nt: TGCAGTGCTACAGACCGGAGCGGGGCCAGGGGCAATGAGCAGTTCTTC

v_call: TRBV2
clone_size: .
j_call: TRBJ2-1
d_call: .
cdr3_aa: CASRADASSYNEQFF
cdr3_nt: TGTGCCAGCAGAGCGGACGCGAGCTCCTACAATGAGCAGTTCTTC

v_call: TRBV27
clone_size: .
j_call: TRBJ1-2
d_call: .
cdr3_aa: CASNQSPGDRYGYNF
cdr3_nt: TGTGCCAGCAACCAATCCCCGGGGGATCGATATGGCTACAACTTC

v_call: TRBV4-2
clone_size: once
j_call: TRBJ2-5
d_call: TRBD2
cdr3_aa: CASGQDRLASGRIGETQYF
cdr3_nt: TGTGCCAGCGGCCAAGATCGTCTCGCTAGCGGGAGAATTGGGGAGACCCAGTACTTC

v_call: TRBV10-3
clone_size: .
j_call: TRBJ2-3
d_call: .
cdr3_aa: CAITGRQDTDTQYF
cdr3_nt: TGTGCCATCACTGGCAGACAGGACACAGATACGCAGTATTTT

v_call: TRBV20-1
clone_size: .
j_call: TRBJ2-1
d_call: TRBD2
cdr3_aa: CSARPPTSGPLEQFF
cdr3_nt: TGCAGTGCTAGACCCCCGACTAGCGGGCCGCTCGAGCAGTTCTTC

v_call: TRBV27
clone_size: many
j_call: TRBJ1-1
d_call: .
cdr3_aa: CASSLRSRNTEAFF
cdr3_nt: TGTGCCAGCAGTTTAAGGTCGCGGAACACTGAAGCTTTCTTT

v_call: TRBV7-2
clone_size: .
j_call: TRBJ1-5
d_call: .
cdr3_aa: CASSHPIQERQPQHF
cdr3_nt: TGCGCCAGCAGCCATCCGATACAGGAGAGACAGCCCCAGCATTTT

v_call: TRBV27
clone_size: few
j_call: TRBJ2-5
d_call: TRBD2
cdr3_aa: CASSFLGGSRTQYF
cdr3_nt: TGTGCCAGCAGTTTTCTGGGGGGGTCTAGGACCCAGTACTTC

v_call: TRBV5-4
clone_size: .
j_call: TRBJ2-1
d_call: .
cdr3_aa: CASSLVGRAAYNEQFF
cdr3_nt: TGTGCCAGCAGCTTGGTCGGCAGGGCGGCCTACAATGAGCAGTTCTTC

v_call: TRBV7-9
clone_size: few
j_call: TRBJ2-3
d_call: TRBD1
cdr3_aa: CARSLQGASTDTQYF
cdr3_nt: TGTGCCCGCAGCCTTCAGGGGGCTAGCACAGATACGCAGTATTTT

v_call: TRBV4-2
clone_size: .
j_call: TRBJ1-2
d_call: .
cdr3_aa: CASSQELGGNYGYTF
cdr3_nt: TGTGCCAGCAGCCAAGAGCTTGGGGGGAACTATGGCTACACCTTC